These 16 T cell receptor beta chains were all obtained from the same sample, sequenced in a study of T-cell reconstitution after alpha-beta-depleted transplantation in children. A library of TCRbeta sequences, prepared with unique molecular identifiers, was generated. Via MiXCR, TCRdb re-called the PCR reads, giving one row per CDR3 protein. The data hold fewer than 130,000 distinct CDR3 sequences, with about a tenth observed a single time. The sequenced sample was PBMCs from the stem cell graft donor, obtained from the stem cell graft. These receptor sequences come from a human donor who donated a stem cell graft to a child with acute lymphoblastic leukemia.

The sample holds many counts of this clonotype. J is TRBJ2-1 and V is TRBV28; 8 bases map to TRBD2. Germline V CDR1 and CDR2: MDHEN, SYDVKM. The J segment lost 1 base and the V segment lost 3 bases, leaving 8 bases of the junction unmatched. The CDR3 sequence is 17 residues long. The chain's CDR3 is CASSFSGLARSYNEQFF. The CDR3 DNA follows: TGTGCCAGCAGTTTTTCAGGACTAGCCAGATCCTACAATGAGCAGTTCTTC.

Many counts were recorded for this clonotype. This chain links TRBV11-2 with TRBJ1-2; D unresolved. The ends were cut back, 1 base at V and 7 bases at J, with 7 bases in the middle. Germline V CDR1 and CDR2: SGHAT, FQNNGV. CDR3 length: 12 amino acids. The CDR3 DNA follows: TGTGCCAGCAGCTTAGGTTTGCTTGGCTACACCTTC. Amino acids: CASSLGLLGYTF.

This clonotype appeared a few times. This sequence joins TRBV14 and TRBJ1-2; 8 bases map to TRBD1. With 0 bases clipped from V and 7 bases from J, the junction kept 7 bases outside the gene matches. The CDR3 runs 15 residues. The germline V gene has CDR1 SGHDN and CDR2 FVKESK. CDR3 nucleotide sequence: TGTGCCAGCAGCCAAGATCCGGACAGGGCGGGTGGCTACACCTTC. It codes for CASSQDPDRAGGYTF.

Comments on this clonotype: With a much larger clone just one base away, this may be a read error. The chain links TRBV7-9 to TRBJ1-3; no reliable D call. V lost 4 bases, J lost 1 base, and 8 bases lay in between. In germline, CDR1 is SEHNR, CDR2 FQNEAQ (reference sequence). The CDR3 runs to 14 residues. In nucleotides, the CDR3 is TGTGCCAGCAGCTGGTCAGGATCTGGAAACACCATATATTTT. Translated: CASSWSGSGNTIYF.

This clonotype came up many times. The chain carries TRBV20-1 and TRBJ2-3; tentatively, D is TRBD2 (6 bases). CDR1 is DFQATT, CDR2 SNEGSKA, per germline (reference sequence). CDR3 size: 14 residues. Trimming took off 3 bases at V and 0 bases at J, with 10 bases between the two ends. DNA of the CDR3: TGCAGTGCTAGCGGGGGTAGGAGCACAGATACGCAGTATTTT. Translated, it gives CSASGGRSTDTQYF.

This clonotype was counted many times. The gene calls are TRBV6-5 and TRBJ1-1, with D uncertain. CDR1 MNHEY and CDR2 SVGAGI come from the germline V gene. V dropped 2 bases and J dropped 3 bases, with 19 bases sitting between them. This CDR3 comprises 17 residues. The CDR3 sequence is CASSYDPVWGSHTEAFF. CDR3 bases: TGTGCCAGCAGTTACGATCCAGTTTGGGGAAGTCACACTGAAGCTTTCTTT.

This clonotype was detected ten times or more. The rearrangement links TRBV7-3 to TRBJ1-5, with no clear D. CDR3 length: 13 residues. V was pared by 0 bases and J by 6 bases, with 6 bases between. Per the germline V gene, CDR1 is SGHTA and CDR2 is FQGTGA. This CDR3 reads CASSLTRGQPQHF. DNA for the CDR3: TGTGCCAGCAGCTTAACCCGGGGTCAGCCCCAGCATTTT.

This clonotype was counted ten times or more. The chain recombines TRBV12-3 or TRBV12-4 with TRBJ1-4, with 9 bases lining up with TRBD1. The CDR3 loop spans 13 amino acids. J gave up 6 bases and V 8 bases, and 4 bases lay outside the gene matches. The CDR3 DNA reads TGTGCCAGCGAGGACAGGGGAGATGAAAAACTGTTTTTT. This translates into CASEDRGDEKLFF.

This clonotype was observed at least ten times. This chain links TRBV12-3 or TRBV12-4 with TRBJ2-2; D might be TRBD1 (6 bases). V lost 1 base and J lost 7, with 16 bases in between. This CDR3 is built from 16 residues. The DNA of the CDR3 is TGTGCCAGCAGTTTAGAAGGGTACAGGGCAGGCGGGGAGCTGTTTTTT. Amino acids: CASSLEGYRAGGELFF.

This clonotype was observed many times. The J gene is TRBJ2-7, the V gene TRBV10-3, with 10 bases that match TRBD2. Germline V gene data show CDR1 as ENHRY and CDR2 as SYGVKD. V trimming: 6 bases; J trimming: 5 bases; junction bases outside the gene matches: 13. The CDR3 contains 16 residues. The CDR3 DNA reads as TGTGCCATCAGCCCCGGTGTAGCGGGAGGTAACCACGAGCAGTACTTC. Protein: CAISPGVAGGNHEQYF.

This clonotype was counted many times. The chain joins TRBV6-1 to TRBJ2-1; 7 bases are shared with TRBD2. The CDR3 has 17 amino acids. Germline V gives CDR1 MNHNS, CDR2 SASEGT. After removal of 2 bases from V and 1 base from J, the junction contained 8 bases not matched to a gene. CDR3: CASSERPGGSSYNEQFF. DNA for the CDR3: TGTGCCAGCAGTGAACGCCCGGGGGGTAGTTCCTACAATGAGCAGTTCTTC.

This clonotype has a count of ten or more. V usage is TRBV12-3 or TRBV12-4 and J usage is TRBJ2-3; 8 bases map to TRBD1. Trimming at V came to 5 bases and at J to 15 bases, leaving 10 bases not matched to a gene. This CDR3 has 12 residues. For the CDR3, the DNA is TGTGCCAGCAGTCCCCTCCCGGACAGGGTATATTTT. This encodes CASSPLPDRVYF.

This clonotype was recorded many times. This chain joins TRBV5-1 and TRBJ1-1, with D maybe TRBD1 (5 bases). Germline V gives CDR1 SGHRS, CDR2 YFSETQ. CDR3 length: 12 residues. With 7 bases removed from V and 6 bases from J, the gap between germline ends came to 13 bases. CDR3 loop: CASSSGLAEAFF. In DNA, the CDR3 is TGCGCCAGCTCTTCGGGGCTGGCTGAAGCTTTCTTT.

The CDR3 coding sequence is TGTGCTAGTGGTTTGAGACAGGGGAGGTTGAACAATGAGCAGTTCTTC. Protein sequence: CASGLRQGRLNNEQFF. This chain joins TRBV12-5 and TRBJ2-1; 8 bases fit TRBD1. Germline V gives CDR1 LGHNT, CDR2 FRNRAP. The CDR3 runs 16 residues. Unmatched junction bases numbered 8, after V lost 2 bases and J lost 5 bases.

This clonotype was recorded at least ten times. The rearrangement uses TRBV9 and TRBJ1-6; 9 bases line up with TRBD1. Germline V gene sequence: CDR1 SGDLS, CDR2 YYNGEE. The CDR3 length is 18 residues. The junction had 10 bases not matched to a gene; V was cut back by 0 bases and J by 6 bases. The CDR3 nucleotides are TGTGCCAGCAGCGTAGGGGACAGGGCCTTCGACTTTAATTCACCCCTCCACTTT. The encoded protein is CASSVGDRAFDFNSPLHF.

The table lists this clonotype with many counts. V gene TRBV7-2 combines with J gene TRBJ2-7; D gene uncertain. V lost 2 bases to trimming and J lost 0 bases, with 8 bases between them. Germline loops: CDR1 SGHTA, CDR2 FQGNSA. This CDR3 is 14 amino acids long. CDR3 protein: CASSLLGHSYEQYF. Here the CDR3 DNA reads TGTGCCAGCAGCTTACTAGGGCACTCCTACGAGCAGTACTTC.